This is a list of T cell receptor beta chains from one sample in a study of RUNX1 and TCR beta rearrangement in T-cell leukemia. TCRdb re-derived calls from the PCR reads in MiXCR, one entry per CDR3 protein. The data contain under 200 distinct CDR3 sequences, 35% to 45% of them singletons. The sequencing input was blood. Every receptor here comes from a male donor with T-cell acute lymphoblastic leukemia. Both conserved end residues are part of each CDR3. D genes are given only for firm matches. Clone sizes are given selectively: once, few, many, or a class where the clone is expanded.

D	V	size	J	DNA	CDR3
TRBD1	TRBV12-3/TRBV12-4	medium-sized	TRBJ1-5	TGTGCCAGCAGCCCAGGAAGGGACAGGGTGAGCAATCAGCCCCAGCATTTT	CASSPGRDRVSNQPQHF
NA	TRBV4-1	medium-sized	TRBJ2-6	TGCGCCAGCAGCCAAGATGCCAGCTCTGGGGCCAACGTCCTGACTTTC	CASSQDASSGANVLTF
NA	TRBV30	medium-sized	TRBJ1-4	TGTGCCTGGAGCGTCCAACGGGGCTTAAATGAAAAACTGTTTTTT	CAWSVQRGLNEKLFF
NA	TRBV4-1	medium-sized	TRBJ1-1	TGCGCCAGCAGCCCAAGCGACCTGAGGACTGAAGCTTTCTTT	CASSPSDLRTEAFF
NA	TRBV20-1	NA	TRBJ1-5	TGCCGTGCGGAGTGGCCCTTTTGCGTTTGGACTCCGCCCCAGCATTTT	CRAEWPFCVWTPPQHF
NA	TRBV20-1	NA	TRBJ1-1	TGCAGTGCCAGCAGGGGACGATACACTGAAGCTTTCTTT	CSASRGRYTEAFF
NA	TRBV12-3/TRBV12-4	large	TRBJ1-5	TGTGCCAGCAGTTTTCAGGGACAGCCCCAGCATTTT	CASSFQGQPQHF
TRBD1	TRBV29-1	NA	TRBJ1-2	TGCAGCGTGACAGGGCAATCGGGCTATGGCTACACCTTC	CSVTGQSGYGYTF
NA	TRBV12-3/TRBV12-4	large	TRBJ2-2	TGTGCCAGCAGTTTAGCGTTCGGCGGGAACGCGAACACCGGGGAGCTGTTTTTT	CASSLAFGGNANTGELFF
NA	TRBV5-4	few	TRBJ2-5	TGTGCCAGCAGCTTGGGGAAGGGGGGTTTGAGAGAGACCCAGTACTTC	CASSLGKGGLRETQYF
NA	TRBV20-1	NA	TRBJ2-4	TGCCGTGCTAGCACTCCAGGAGCCAAAAACATTCATTCCTTC	CRASTPGAKNIHSF
NA	TRBV12-3/TRBV12-4	once	TRBJ1-1	TGTGCCAGCAGGGTGGCGACTGAAGCTTTCTTT	CASRVATEAFF
NA	TRBV20-1	once	TRBJ2-4	TGCCGTGCTAGCCCTCCCGGAGCCAAAAACATTCAGTACTTC	CRASPPGAKNIQYF
NA	TRBV10-3	NA	TRBJ1-5	TGTGCCATCAGTGAGTCGATCAATCAGCCCCAGCATTTT	CAISESINQPQHF
NA	TRBV12-3/TRBV12-4	medium-sized	TRBJ2-6	TGTGCCAGCAGCCACCGGGACACGAACTCTGGGGCCAACGTCCTGACTTTC	CASSHRDTNSGANVLTF
NA	TRBV4-3	medium-sized	TRBJ2-3	TGCGCCAGCAGCCAAGACAGGGTAGATACGCAGTATTTT	CASSQDRVDTQYF
TRBD1	TRBV19	NA	TRBJ2-2	TGTGCCAGTAGGTGGACAGGGACGACCGGGGAGCTGTTTTTT	CASRWTGTTGELFF
TRBD1	TRBV9	few	TRBJ1-6	TGTGCCAGCAGCGTAGGACAGGGCCTCTATAATTCACCCCTCCACTTT	CASSVGQGLYNSPLHF
TRBD1	TRBV11-2	NA	TRBJ2-2	TGTTCCAGCAGCCCCTTACAGGGGTCGAACACCGGGGAGCTGTTTTTT	CSSSPLQGSNTGELFF
NA	TRBV20-1	NA	TRBJ2-4	TGCAGGGCGAGAAATCCAGGAGCCAAAAACATTCAGGACTTC	CRARNPGAKNIQDF